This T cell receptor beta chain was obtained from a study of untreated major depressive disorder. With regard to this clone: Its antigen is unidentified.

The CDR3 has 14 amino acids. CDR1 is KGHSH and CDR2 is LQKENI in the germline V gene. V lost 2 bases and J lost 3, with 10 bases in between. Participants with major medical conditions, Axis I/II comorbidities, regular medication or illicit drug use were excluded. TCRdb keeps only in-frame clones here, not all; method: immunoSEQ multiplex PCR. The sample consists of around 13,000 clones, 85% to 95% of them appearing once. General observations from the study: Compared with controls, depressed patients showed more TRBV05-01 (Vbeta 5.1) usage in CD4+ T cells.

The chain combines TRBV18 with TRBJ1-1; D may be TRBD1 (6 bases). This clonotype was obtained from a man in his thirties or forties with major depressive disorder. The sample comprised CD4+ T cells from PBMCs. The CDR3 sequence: CASSPGGGYTEAFF. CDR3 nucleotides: TGTGCCAGCTCACCAGGAGGGGGGTACACTGAAGCTTTCTTT.